These 32 T cell receptor beta chains were sequenced from one sample in a study. Each CDR3 protein is one row after TCRdb ran MiXCR on the RT-PCR reads. The data hold approximately 720,000 distinct CDR3 sequences, with about 14% observed a single time. Sequencing was performed on memory CD4+ T cells from blood. These TCRs come from a female donor in good health, serving as a healthy control.

This clonotype was picked up many times. The chain links TRBV6-2 or TRBV6-3 to TRBJ2-1; D may correspond to TRBD1 or TRBD2 (5 bases each). The germline V gene encodes CDR1 MNHEY and CDR2 SVGEGT. The CDR3 has 18 amino acids. Trimming stripped 6 bases from V and 4 bases from J, with 25 bases between. CDR3: CASRGPGRRKSKYNEQFF. CDR3 nucleotide sequence: TGTGCCAGCAGGGGACCCGGGCGGCGGAAATCAAAGTACAATGAGCAGTTCTTC.

A few counts support this clonotype. The V and J genes are TRBV12-3 or TRBV12-4 and TRBJ1-6; 8 bases agree with TRBD1. J gave up 9 bases and V 6 bases, and 4 bases lay outside the gene matches. The CDR3 is 13 residues long. CDR3 sequence reads: CASRKDRGSPLHF. The DNA for the CDR3 is TGTGCCAGCAGGAAAGACAGGGGTTCACCCCTCCACTTT.

In its sample, this clonotype was seen many times. V is TRBV5-1 and J is TRBJ2-3; D tentatively fits TRBD1 or TRBD2 (6 bases each). Trimming pared 4 bases from V and 0 bases from J, leaving 18 bases between. This CDR3 has 17 residues. Germline CDR1 SGHRS, CDR2 YFSETQ. In nucleotides, the CDR3 is TGCGCCAGCAGCCCGTCGAAATCGGGGGCTAGCACAGATACGCAGTATTTT. Its translation: CASSPSKSGASTDTQYF.

The V gene is TRBV7-2, the J gene TRBJ1-5, with TRBD1 matching over 10 bases. The V segment lost 8 bases and the J segment 2 bases; nucleotides outside the gene matches: 6. The germline V gene encodes CDR1 SGHTA and CDR2 FQGNSA. This CDR3 is 15 amino acids long. The CDR3 DNA sequence: TGTGCCAGCCAAGACAGGGGGCCCGGCAATCAGCCCCAGCATTTT. Amino acids: CASQDRGPGNQPQHF.

This clonotype has a handful of counts. This chain uses TRBV6-1 with TRBJ2-5; 7 positions agree with TRBD2. CDR1 MNHNS and CDR2 SASEGT come from the germline V gene. CDR3 size: 15 residues. The V and J ends lost 5 bases and 4 bases, in that order; junction bases with no gene match: 10. The CDR3 reads CASSPQTSFPETQYF. CDR3 DNA sequence: TGTGCCAGCAGTCCCCAGACTAGCTTTCCAGAGACCCAGTACTTC.

V usage is TRBV4-1 and J usage is TRBJ2-3, with 7 bases identical to TRBD2. The CDR3 runs 15 residues. V lost 0 bases and J lost 4; bases outside the gene matches: 4. Per the germline V gene, CDR1 is MGHRA and CDR2 is YSYEKL. The CDR3 DNA sequence: TGCGCCAGCAGCCAAGATGGGAGGGCTGCAGATACGCAGTATTTT. Translation gives CASSQDGRAADTQYF.

This clonotype was seen more than once but under ten times. The rearrangement links TRBV9 to TRBJ2-2; 7 bases agree with TRBD1. Germline V CDR1 and CDR2: SGDLS, YYNGEE. The CDR3 sequence is 15 residues long. V lost 5 bases to trimming and J lost 6 bases; unmatched junction nucleotides: 10. CDR3: CASRPGDRLSGELFF. The CDR3 coding sequence is TGTGCCAGCAGACCCGGGGACAGACTGTCCGGGGAGCTGTTTTTT.

The chain links TRBV20-1 to TRBJ1-1; 7 nucleotides match TRBD1. CDR1 and CDR2 from the germline V gene are DFQATT and SNEGSKA (reference sequence). Trimming took 0 bases from V and 4 from J; bases not matched to a gene: 5. The CDR3 length is 14 residues. The CDR3 loop reads CSARDQGGSTEAFF. CDR3 coding DNA: TGCAGTGCTAGAGATCAGGGGGGTTCCACTGAAGCTTTCTTT.

This clonotype appeared a few times. The CDR3: CSAYSSGRTDTQYF. CDR3 DNA: TGCAGTGCTTACTCTAGCGGGAGAACAGATACGCAGTATTTT. The rearrangement uses TRBV20-1 and TRBJ2-3, with TRBD2 matching over 10 bases. Germline V gene lookup returns CDR1 DFQATT and CDR2 SNEGSKA (reference sequence). This CDR3 is 14 amino acids long. Losses at the gene ends were 5 bases for V and 3 bases for J; bases not matched to a gene: 5.

The chain has TRBV11-2 and TRBJ2-3; 7 bases align to TRBD2. Germline CDR1 reads SGHAT; CDR2 reads FQNNGV. V lost 7 bases to trimming and J lost 4 bases; unmatched junction nucleotides: 8. This CDR3 is built from 14 residues. The CDR3 region is CASKWGGSADTQYF. CDR3 DNA: TGTGCCAGCAAATGGGGGGGGAGCGCAGATACGCAGTATTTT. The whole variable domain, filled in from reference TRBV11-2 and TRBJ2-3, reads EAGVAQSPRYKIIEKRQSVAFWCNPISGHATLYWYQQILGQGPKLLIQFQNNGVVDDSQLPKDRFSAERLKGVDSTLKIQPAKLEDSAVYLCASKWGGSADTQYFGPGTRLTVL.

This chain connects TRBV19 to TRBJ1-4; 12 nucleotides match TRBD1. Germline V gene data show CDR1 as LNHDA and CDR2 as SQIVND (reference sequence). The CDR3 has 17 residues. J gave up 7 bases and V 3 bases, and 9 bases lay outside the gene matches. CDR3 sequence: CASSIRGTGGGSEKLFF. The CDR3 nucleotides read TGTGCCAGTAGTATTCGGGGGACAGGGGGCGGAAGTGAAAAACTGTTTTTT. The complete variable domain, with remaining parts taken from reference TRBV19 and TRBJ1-4, reads DGGITQSPKYLFRKEGQNVTLSCEQNLNHDAMYWYRQDPGQGLRLIYYSQIVNDFQKGDIAEGYSVSREKKESFPLTVTSAQKNPTAFYLCASSIRGTGGGSEKLFFGSGTQLSVL.

This clonotype was seen at least ten times. The chain joins TRBV20-1 to TRBJ2-3; tentative D call: TRBD1 (6 bases). Trimming took 6 bases from V and 2 from J, leaving 9 bases between them. The germline gives CDR1 DFQATT, CDR2 SNEGSKA (reference sequence). This CDR3 has 12 amino acids. The CDR3 region is CSARDITDTQYF. CDR3 nucleotides: TGCAGTGCCAGGGACATCACAGATACGCAGTATTTT.

The rearrangement joins TRBV6-5 to TRBJ1-5, with 7 positions matching TRBD1. The CDR3 covers 15 residues. Trimming removed 6 bases from V and 3 bases from J; junction bases left unmatched: 8. The germline V gene has CDR1 MNHEY and CDR2 SVGAGI. This CDR3 reads CASSPQGQDNQPQHF. Here the CDR3 DNA reads TGTGCCAGCAGCCCCCAAGGACAGGACAATCAGCCCCAGCATTTT.

In this sample, this clonotype turned up many times. This chain connects TRBV9 to TRBJ2-1; TRBD1 aligns across 9 bases. This CDR3 region has 16 residues. Losses at the gene ends were 4 bases for V and 8 bases for J; bases not matched to a gene: 13. Germline V lookup: CDR1 SGDLS, CDR2 YYNGEE. CDR3 loop: CASSPSGTGSFDEQFF. As DNA, the CDR3 is TGTGCCAGCAGCCCTTCCGGGACAGGGTCCTTCGATGAGCAGTTCTTC.

This clonotype was recorded at least ten times. One end of the junction does not line up with germline, which may come from a read error. The gene calls are TRBV28 and TRBJ2-3; the D gene is possibly TRBD2 (5 bases). The CDR3 is 12 residues long. CDR1 and CDR2 from the germline V gene are MDHEN and SYDVKM. The CDR3 is CASRRSTDTQYF. CDR3 in DNA: TGCGCCAGCAGGAGGAGCACAGATACGCAGTATTTT.

There are a few counts of this clonotype. J is TRBJ2-3 and V is TRBV20-1; 9 positions match TRBD2. CDR1 and CDR2 (germline): DFQATT, SNEGSKA (reference sequence). The CDR3 is 15 residues long. V was clipped by 2 bases and J by 1 base; unmatched bases: 4. Here the CDR3 reads CSARRSGSGTDTQYF. CDR3 coding DNA: TGCAGTGCTAGACGTAGCGGGAGCGGCACAGATACGCAGTATTTT.

The CDR3 is CASRNQGTGELFF. The DNA of the CDR3 is TGTGCCAGCAGAAACCAGGGGACCGGGGAGCTGTTTTTT. This chain connects TRBV6-1 to TRBJ2-2; tentative D call: TRBD1 (6 bases). Germline V gene lookup returns CDR1 MNHNS and CDR2 SASEGT. Trimming removed 6 bases from V and 5 bases from J, with 10 bases in between. The CDR3 covers 13 residues.

This clonotype was detected only a few times. The gene calls are TRBV11-2 and TRBJ2-3; D remains unclear. This CDR3 has 15 residues. The germline V gene has CDR1 SGHAT and CDR2 FQNNGV. V was shortened by 5 bases and J by 1 base, with 13 bases between the two germline ends. The CDR3 DNA sequence: TGTGCCAGCAGCGTTCAAAGGGCGGGCACAGATACGCAGTATTTT. As protein: CASSVQRAGTDTQYF.

In its sample, this clonotype was seen many times. The DNA for the CDR3 is TGTGCCAGCAGACGGGGTTCCACCGGGGAGCTGTTTTTT. Translating it yields CASRRGSTGELFF. The chain is built from TRBV12-3 or TRBV12-4 and TRBJ2-2; D perhaps matches TRBD2 (5 bases). Trimming left V 6 bases short and J 4 bases short, with 9 bases between. The CDR3 is 13 residues long.

The rearrangement uses TRBV10-3 and TRBJ1-1; D uncertain. The CDR3 is 13 amino acids. Between the trimmed V and J ends, which lost 11 bases and 0 bases, there was a span of 13 bases. Germline V CDR1 and CDR2: ENHRY, SYGVKD. The CDR3 coding sequence is TGTGCCTCCACGGGCATTATGAACACTGAAGCTTTCTTT. It translates to CASTGIMNTEAFF.

This clonotype was seen more than once but under ten times. CDR3 sequence reads: CASSLDFPDTQYF. The CDR3 DNA sequence: TGTGCCAGCAGCTTGGATTTTCCAGATACGCAGTATTTT. The chain links TRBV5-4 to TRBJ2-3; D not resolved. From germline, CDR1 is SGHNT and CDR2 YYREEE (reference sequence). The CDR3 spans 13 residues. V lost 0 bases and J 4 bases, leaving 6 bases between the germline ends. The variable domain in full, completed from reference TRBV5-4 and TRBJ2-3, reads ETGVTQSPTHLIKTRGQQVTLRCSSQSGHNTVSWYQQALGQGPQFIFQYYREEENGRGNFPPRFSGLQFPNYSSELNVNALELDDSALYLCASSLDFPDTQYFGPGTRLTVL.

In this sample, this clonotype turned up many times. This rearrangement joins TRBV20-1 to TRBJ2-5; tentative D call: TRBD1 (5 bases). This CDR3 spans 12 amino acids. CDR1 is DFQATT, CDR2 SNEGSKA, per germline (reference sequence). The ends were cut back, 6 bases at V and 5 bases at J, with 13 bases in the middle. CDR3 protein: CSAFGAFETQYF. The CDR3 coding sequence is TGCAGTGCGTTTGGGGCTTTCGAGACCCAGTACTTC.

This clonotype was seen a few times. This chain links TRBV3-1 with TRBJ2-3; 10 positions agree with TRBD2. V lost 3 bases and J lost 0; bases outside the gene matches: 3. Germline values: CDR1 LGHDT, CDR2 YNNKEL (reference sequence). This CDR3 has 16 residues. The CDR3 DNA reads as TGTGCCAGCAGCCATGGACTAGCGGAGAGCACAGATACGCAGTATTTT. Translation gives CASSHGLAESTDTQYF.

This sequence joins TRBV6-2 or TRBV6-3 and TRBJ1-1; TRBD1 is a possible D gene (5 bases). The CDR3 is 14 residues long. From germline, CDR1 is MNHEY and CDR2 SVGEGT. The ends were cut back, 5 bases at V and 1 base at J, with 11 bases in the middle. The CDR3 DNA follows: TGTGCCAGCAGTGCCCGGGGGAGGAACACTGAAGCTTTCTTT. This gives the protein CASSARGRNTEAFF.

This clonotype showed up just a few times. V usage is TRBV7-2 and J usage is TRBJ2-7; 9 nucleotides agree with TRBD1. CDR3 length: 15 residues. V gave up 5 bases and J gave up 3 bases; unmatched junction bases: 8. Looked up from germline, CDR1 is SGHTA and CDR2 is FQGNSA. The CDR3 protein is CASSLGQGRVYEQYF. CDR3 in DNA: TGTGCCAGCAGCCTAGGACAGGGGAGAGTCTACGAGCAGTACTTC.

This clonotype was counted many times. The chain joins TRBV6-6 to TRBJ1-5; 8 nucleotides match TRBD1. The junction had 6 bases not matched to a gene; V was cut back by 4 bases and J by 4 bases. Germline V gene lookup returns CDR1 MNHNY and CDR2 SVGAGI (reference sequence). The CDR3 loop spans 15 amino acids. The CDR3 DNA reads TGTGCCAGCAGTTCTCGGGACAGGTGGAATCAGCCCCAGCATTTT. This gives the protein CASSSRDRWNQPQHF.

CDR3 sequence: CASSAPVGGLTDPGANVLTF. CDR3 coding DNA: TGTGCCAGCAGCGCGCCGGTAGGAGGACTGACGGATCCTGGGGCCAACGTCCTGACTTTC. The chain uses TRBV6-6 and TRBJ2-6, with a tentative D call TRBD2 (5 bases). V was clipped by 6 bases and J by 2 bases, with 26 bases between them. This CDR3 is built from 20 residues. The germline V gene encodes CDR1 MNHNY and CDR2 SVGAGI (reference sequence).

This clonotype has a count of ten or more. This chain links TRBV10-3 with TRBJ2-4, with 10 nucleotides matching TRBD1. The J segment lost 6 bases and the V segment lost 6 bases, leaving 8 bases of the junction unmatched. Germline values: CDR1 ENHRY, CDR2 SYGVKD. The CDR3 consists of 15 residues. The CDR3: CAISIGTGDRNIQYF. CDR3 DNA: TGTGCCATCAGCATAGGGACAGGGGATAGAAACATTCAGTACTTC.

In this sample, this clonotype turned up many times. The chain couples TRBV10-3 to TRBJ2-1, with D unresolved. This CDR3 region has 15 residues. Germline values: CDR1 ENHRY, CDR2 SYGVKD. V was pared by 0 bases and J by 2 bases, with 8 bases between. The CDR3 DNA reads TGTGCCATCAGTGAGTCTCTAAACACCTACAATGAGCAGTTCTTC. This sequence encodes CAISESLNTYNEQFF.

This clonotype was seen many times. The chain links TRBV29-1 to TRBJ2-1, with D unclear. The CDR3 length is 14 residues. V lost 4 bases to trimming and J lost 5 bases, with 15 bases between them. Germline lookup yields CDR1 SQVTM and CDR2 ANQGSEA. As DNA, the CDR3 is TGCAGCGTTGTGAGCCTTTCTGTCCACAATGAGCAGTTCTTC. Residues: CSVVSLSVHNEQFF.

The chain employs TRBV24-1 and TRBJ2-2; D gene unclear. Trimming removed 6 bases at V and 1 base at J, with 8 bases between. The germline CDR1 and CDR2 sequences are KGHDR and SFDVKD. The CDR3 sequence is 14 residues long. The CDR3 DNA reads TGTGCCACCAGTAAACCAGTGAACACCGGGGAGCTGTTTTTT. Its protein is CATSKPVNTGELFF.

This clonotype was recorded only once. It may be a read error: a sequence one base away is much more abundant. The chain joins TRBV12-3 or TRBV12-4 to TRBJ1-4; possibly TRBD1 for D (5 bases). V was pared by 2 bases and J by 7 bases, with 11 bases between. This CDR3 spans 14 amino acids. This chain's CDR3 is CASSLSREGEKLFF. The CDR3 nucleotides are TGTGCCAGCAGTTTAAGCAGGGAAGGTGAAAAACTGTTTTTT.